This T cell receptor beta chain derives from a study of CD8 T cells in ankylosing spondylitis. Preparation of TCR beta libraries was done by quantitative 5'-RACE with molecular barcodes. TCRdb used MiXCR to reprocess the 5' RACE reads, holding one entry per CDR3 protein. The sample carries about 150,000 distinct CDR3 sequences, 44% recorded once. V shed 3 bases and J shed 2 bases, with 14 bases lying between them. This CDR3 is 15 amino acids long. Study-wide results and caveats: The study looked at matched synovial fluid samples from ankylosing spondylitis patients. Disease-linked clones were reported to be significantly enriched there. Past research had described some motif variants in reactive arthritis synovial fluid and blood. In ankylosing spondylitis blood, a motif of fewer than 10 highly homologous TCR beta variants appeared characteristic.

About this clonotype: Its antigen is as yet unknown.

Sequencing used synovial fluid, either unsorted or a sorted T cell fraction (not recorded which). The J gene is TRBJ2-7, the V gene TRBV12-3 or TRBV12-4; D not resolved. The clonotype was recovered from a male donor with ankylosing spondylitis. DNA of the CDR3: TGTGCCAGCAGTTTGGGTAGACTTACCACCTACGAGCAGTACTTC. Its translation is CASSLGRLTTYEQYF.